This T cell receptor beta chain stems from a study of CD8+CD57+ T cells in acquired aplastic anemia. Template material for TCR beta VDJ and CDR3 profiling consisted of genomic DNA. TCRdb re-called the reads through MiXCR, storing one row per CDR3 protein. The sample holds roughly 250,000 distinct CDR3 sequences, 82% seen once. Patients chosen for sequencing had shown CD8+CD57+ cell expansion by flow cytometry. Trimming at V came to 6 bases and at J to 4 bases, leaving 10 bases not matched to a gene. The CDR3 runs to 14 residues. Germline CDR1 SQVTM, CDR2 ANQGSEA. The receptor comes from a human donor with aplastic anemia. This chain links TRBV29-1 with TRBJ2-3; 7 bases agree with TRBD2. The sample consisted of sorted CD4+, CD8+, or CD8+CD57+ T cells (not recorded which) from PBMCs. CDR3 in DNA: TGCAGCGTCAAAACGGGGGGACTATCAGATACGCAGTATTTT. Translation: CSVKTGGLSDTQYF.